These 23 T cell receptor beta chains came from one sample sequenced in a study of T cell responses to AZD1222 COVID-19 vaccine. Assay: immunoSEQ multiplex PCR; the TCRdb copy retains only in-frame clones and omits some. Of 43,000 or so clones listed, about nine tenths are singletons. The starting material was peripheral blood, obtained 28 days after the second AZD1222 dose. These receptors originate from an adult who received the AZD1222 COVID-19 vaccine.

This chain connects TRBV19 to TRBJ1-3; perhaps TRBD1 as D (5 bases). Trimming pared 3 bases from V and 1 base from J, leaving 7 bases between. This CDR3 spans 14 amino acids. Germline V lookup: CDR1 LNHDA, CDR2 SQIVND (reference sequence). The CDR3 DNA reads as TGTGCCAGTAGTATCGGGGGTTCTGGAAACACCATATATTTT. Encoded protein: CASSIGGSGNTIYF.

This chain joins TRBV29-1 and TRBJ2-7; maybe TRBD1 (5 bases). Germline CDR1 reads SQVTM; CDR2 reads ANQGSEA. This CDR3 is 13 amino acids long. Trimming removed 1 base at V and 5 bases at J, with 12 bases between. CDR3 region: CSVEGREGHEQYF. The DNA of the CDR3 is TGCAGCGTTGAAGGCAGGGAAGGCCACGAGCAGTACTTC.

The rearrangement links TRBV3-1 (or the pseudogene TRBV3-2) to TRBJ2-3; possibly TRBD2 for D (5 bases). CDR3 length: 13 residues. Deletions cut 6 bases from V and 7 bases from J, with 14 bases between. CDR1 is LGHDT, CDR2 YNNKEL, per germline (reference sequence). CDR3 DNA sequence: TGTGCCAGCAGTCAGCCGGGAACCAATACGCAGTATTTT. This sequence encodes CASSQPGTNTQYF.

As DNA, the CDR3 is TGTGCCAGCAGCGAAAGGTCATACGGACAGGGCACTGAAGCTTTCTTT. This translates into CASSERSYGQGTEAFF. The gene calls are TRBV21-1 and TRBJ1-1; TRBD1, the table's D call, lacks a check against the DNA. TRBV21-1 counts as a pseudogene. This CDR3 spans 16 amino acids.

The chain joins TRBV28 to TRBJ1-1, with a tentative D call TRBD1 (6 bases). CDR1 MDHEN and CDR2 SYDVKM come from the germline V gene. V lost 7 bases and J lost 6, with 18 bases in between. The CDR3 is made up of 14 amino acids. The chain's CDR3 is CASTLMGGLAEAFF. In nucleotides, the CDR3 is TGTGCCAGCACCCTTATGGGGGGGCTCGCTGAAGCTTTCTTT.

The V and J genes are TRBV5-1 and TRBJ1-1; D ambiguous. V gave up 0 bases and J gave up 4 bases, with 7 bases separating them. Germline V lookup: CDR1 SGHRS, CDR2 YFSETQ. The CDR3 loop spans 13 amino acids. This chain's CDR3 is CASSLDGFTEAFF. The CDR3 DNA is TGCGCCAGCAGCTTGGATGGATTCACTGAAGCTTTCTTT.

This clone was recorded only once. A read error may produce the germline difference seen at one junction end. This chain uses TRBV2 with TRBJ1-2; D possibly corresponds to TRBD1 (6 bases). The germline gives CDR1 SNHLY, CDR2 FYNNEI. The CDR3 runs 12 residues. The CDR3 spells CARSAGDNGYTF. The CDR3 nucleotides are TGTGCCAGGAGTGCGGGGGACAATGGCTACACCTTC.

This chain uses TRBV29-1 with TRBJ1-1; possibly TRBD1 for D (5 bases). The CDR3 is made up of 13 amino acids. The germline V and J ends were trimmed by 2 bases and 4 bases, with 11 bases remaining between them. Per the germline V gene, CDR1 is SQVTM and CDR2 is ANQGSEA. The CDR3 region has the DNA TGCAGCGTTGAACCCAGGGTGAGCACTGAAGCTTTCTTT. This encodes CSVEPRVSTEAFF.

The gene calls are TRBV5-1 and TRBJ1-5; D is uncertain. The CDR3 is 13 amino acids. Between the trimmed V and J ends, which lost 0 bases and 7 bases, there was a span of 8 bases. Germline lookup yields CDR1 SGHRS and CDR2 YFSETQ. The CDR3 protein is CASSLDSRQPQHF. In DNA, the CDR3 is TGCGCCAGCAGCTTGGACAGTAGACAGCCCCAGCATTTT.

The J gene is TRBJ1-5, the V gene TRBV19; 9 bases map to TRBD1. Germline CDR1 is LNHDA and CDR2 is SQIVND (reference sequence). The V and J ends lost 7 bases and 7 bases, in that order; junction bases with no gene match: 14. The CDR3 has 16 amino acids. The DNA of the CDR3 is TGTGCCAGTAATCCGATGGGGGGACAGGGTGGCCAGCCCCAGCATTTT. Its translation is CASNPMGGQGGQPQHF.

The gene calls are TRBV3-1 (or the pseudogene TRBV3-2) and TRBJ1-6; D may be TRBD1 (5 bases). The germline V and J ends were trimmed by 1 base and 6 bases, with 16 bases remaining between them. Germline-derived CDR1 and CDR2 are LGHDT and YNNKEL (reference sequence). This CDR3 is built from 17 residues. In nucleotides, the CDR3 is TGTGCCAGCAGCCAAGTCACCGGAGGGAGGGGTAATTCACCCCTCCACTTT. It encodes CASSQVTGGRGNSPLHF.

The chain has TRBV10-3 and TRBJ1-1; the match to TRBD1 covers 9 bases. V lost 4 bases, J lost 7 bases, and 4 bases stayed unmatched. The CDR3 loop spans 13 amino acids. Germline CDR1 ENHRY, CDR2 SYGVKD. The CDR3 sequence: CAISGRQGGEAFF. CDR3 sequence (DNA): TGTGCCATCAGTGGACGACAGGGGGGTGAAGCTTTCTTT.

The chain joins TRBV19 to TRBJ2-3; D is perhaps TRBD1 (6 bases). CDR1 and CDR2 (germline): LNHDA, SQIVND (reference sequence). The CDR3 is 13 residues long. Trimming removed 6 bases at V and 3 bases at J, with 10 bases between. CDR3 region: CASRKQGTDTQYF. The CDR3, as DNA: TGTGCCAGTAGGAAACAGGGTACAGATACGCAGTATTTT.

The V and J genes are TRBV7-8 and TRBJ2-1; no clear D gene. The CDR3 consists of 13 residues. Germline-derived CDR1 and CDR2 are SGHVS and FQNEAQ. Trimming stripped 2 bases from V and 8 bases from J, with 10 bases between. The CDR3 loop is CASSLSGSHEQFF. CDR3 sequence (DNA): TGTGCCAGCAGCTTAAGTGGTAGCCATGAGCAGTTCTTC.

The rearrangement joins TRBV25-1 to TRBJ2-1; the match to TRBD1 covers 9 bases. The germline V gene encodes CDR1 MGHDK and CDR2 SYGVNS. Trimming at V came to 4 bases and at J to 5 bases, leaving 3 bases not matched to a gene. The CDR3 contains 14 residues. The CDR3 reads CASSVGTGNNEQFF. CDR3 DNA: TGTGCCAGCAGTGTGGGGACAGGGAACAATGAGCAGTTCTTC.

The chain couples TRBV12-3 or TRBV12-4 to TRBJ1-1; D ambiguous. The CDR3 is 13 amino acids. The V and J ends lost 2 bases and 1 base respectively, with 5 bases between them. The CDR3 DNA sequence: TGTGCCAGCAGTTTATTCCAGAACACTGAAGCTTTCTTT. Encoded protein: CASSLFQNTEAFF.

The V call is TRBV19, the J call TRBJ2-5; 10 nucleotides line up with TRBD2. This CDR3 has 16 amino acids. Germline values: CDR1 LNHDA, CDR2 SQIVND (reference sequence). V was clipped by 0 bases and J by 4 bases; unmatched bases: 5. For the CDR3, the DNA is TGTGCCAGTAGTATAGACCCGGGACTAGCGCCAGAGACCCAGTACTTC. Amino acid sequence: CASSIDPGLAPETQYF.

CDR3 in DNA: TGTGCCAGCAGCAAATCTGGGCCTGGGGACACCATATATTTT. This translates into CASSKSGPGDTIYF. The V gene is TRBV21-1, the J gene TRBJ1-3. TRBV21-1 is listed as a pseudogene. The CDR3 totals 14 residues.

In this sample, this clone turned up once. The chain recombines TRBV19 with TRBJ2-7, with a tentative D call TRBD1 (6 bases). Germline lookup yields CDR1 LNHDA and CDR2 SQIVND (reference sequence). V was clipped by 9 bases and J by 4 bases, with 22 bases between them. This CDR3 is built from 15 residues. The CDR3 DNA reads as TGTGCCAGCCGGGCCCTTACAGGGAGTAGTTACGAGCAGTACTTC. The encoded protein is CASRALTGSSYEQYF.

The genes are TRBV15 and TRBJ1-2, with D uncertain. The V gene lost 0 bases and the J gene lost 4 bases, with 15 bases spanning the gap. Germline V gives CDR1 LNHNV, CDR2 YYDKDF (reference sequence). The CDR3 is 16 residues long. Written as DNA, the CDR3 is TGTGCCACCAGCAGAGATTCCCAGGCAATACCCTATGGCTACACCTTC. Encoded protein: CATSRDSQAIPYGYTF.

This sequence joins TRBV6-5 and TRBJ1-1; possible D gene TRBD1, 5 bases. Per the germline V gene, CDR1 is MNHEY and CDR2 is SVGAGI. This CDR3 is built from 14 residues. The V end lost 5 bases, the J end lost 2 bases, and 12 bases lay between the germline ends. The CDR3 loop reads CASSKPTGNTEAFF. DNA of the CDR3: TGTGCCAGCAGTAAACCCACAGGCAACACTGAAGCTTTCTTT.

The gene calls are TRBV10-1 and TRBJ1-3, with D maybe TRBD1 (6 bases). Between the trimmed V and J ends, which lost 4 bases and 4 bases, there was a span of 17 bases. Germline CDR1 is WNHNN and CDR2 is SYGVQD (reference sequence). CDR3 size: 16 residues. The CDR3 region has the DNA TGCGCCAGCAGTGGACCTCCCGGGGGCGACGGAAACACCATATATTTT. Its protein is CASSGPPGGDGNTIYF.

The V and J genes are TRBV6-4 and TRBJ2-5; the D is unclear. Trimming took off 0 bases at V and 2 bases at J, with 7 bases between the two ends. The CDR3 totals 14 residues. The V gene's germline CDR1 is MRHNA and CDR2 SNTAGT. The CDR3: CASSDSRRQETQYF. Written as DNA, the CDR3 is TGTGCCAGCAGTGACTCGAGAAGACAAGAGACCCAGTACTTC.